This TCR beta chain was identified during a study of blood T cell repertoires in COVID-19. Whole-study context: Samples representing acute and convalescent COVID-19 were sourced from the United States, Italy and Spain. The cDNA or gDNA used as material had been derived from T cells, B-cell-depleted T cells, or PBMCs.

In the original analysis: Amplification of reference gene primers was used by the study to estimate nucleated cell counts. Sequenced by immunoSEQ multiplex PCR; TCRdb stores in-frame clones only, minus some. That table supplies the V and J calls and clone size; D and trimming were determined from the DNA. Found here are 200,000 to 250,000 clones, approximately 86% of them singletons; the top ten hold around 1.4%. Trimming pared 1 base from V and 5 bases from J, leaving 15 bases between. Germline V CDR1 and CDR2: SGHRS, YFSETQ. The CDR3 consists of 16 residues. The sequence was obtained from a man aged 80 or over with acute or convalescent COVID-19. The sequenced material came from peripheral blood. The rearrangement joins TRBV5-1 to TRBJ1-4; D is perhaps TRBD1 (6 bases). The CDR3 nucleotides are TGCGCCAGCAGCTTGACACAGGGTTTAGCAAATGAAAAACTGTTTTTT. It translates to CASSLTQGLANEKLFF.